This TCR beta chain was sequenced during a study of T-cell reconstitution after alpha-beta-depleted transplantation in children (dated by TCRdb to about 2016). A note on the overall study: T-cell immune reconstitution after TCRalphabeta/CD19-depleted allogeneic hematopoietic cell transplantation in children was quantitatively tracked in the study by means of TCR repertoire profiling. What the study reported, not specific to this receptor: The frequencies of hyperexpanded clones fell over the following months, and after one year, T-cell counts and TCRbeta diversity were mostly attributed to newly produced T cells. Apparently early alphabetaT-cell count recovery about two months after transplant reportedly relied on only several hundred rapidly expanded clones derived from non-depleted graft cells. In some patients, the high TCRbeta diversity seen at day 60 was put down to recipient T cells and intrathymic progenitors that had survived conditioning.

This clonotype was counted between two and nine times. This receptor's antigen is unknown. Base qualities are not at hand, and no much larger clone is one base apart. Receptor amplification or capture employed PCR. The instrument was an Illumina HiSeq 2500. TCR libraries were prepared with molecular barcoding, using unique molecular identifiers to normalize TCRbeta repertoire quantification. The public reads were quality trimmed at Q25 with fastp and then assembled into clones with MiXCR by TCRdb, keeping productive beta chains. For every CDR3 protein sequence, its rows merge into one entry that carries the most common genes and DNA. In all, the sample holds hundreds of thousands of distinct CDR3 sequences, and 10% to 15% of those were seen once. The ten top clones hold about 2% of the sample. After removal of 2 bases from V and 0 bases from J, the junction retains 10 bases not matched to a gene. The CDR3, from cysteine to phenylalanine, totals 18 residues. This entry keeps only the CDR3 DNA: 54 bases, framed from base 1. In the germline V gene (reference sequence), CDR1 corresponds to MNHEY and CDR2 to SMNVEV.

The label giving this sample's treatment or condition can be read as: allogeneic hematopoietic cell transplantation with graft depleted of TCRalphabeta T cells and CD19 B cells. Transplant recipients were children who received TCRalphabeta/CD19-depleted allogeneic hematopoietic cell grafts. The TCR comes from a male patient between 10 and 17 years old who had a stem cell transplant for acute myeloid leukemia, so the T cells may come from the graft donor. Rearrangement joined TRBV27 to TRBJ2-3, and 8 junction bases match TRBD2. This specimen was PBMCs, mostly from graft donor cells, taken 360 days after TCRalphabeta/CD19-depleted stem cell transplant. In nucleotide form, the sequence is TGTGCCAGCAGTTTAGACATACTAGCGGTTAAAAGCACAGATACGCAGTATTTT. Translation gives CASSLDILAVKSTDTQYF.